This T cell receptor (beta chain) was profiled in a study of radiation and T cells in renal cell carcinoma. Broader study findings: Intratumoral heterogeneity was not captured in these roughly 1 g regions. Dominant CDR3 motifs occupied more repertoire in irradiated than control tumors. From baseline, blood top tumor clonotypes peaked at 2 weeks post-radiation.

Trimming at V came to 2 bases and at J to 14 bases, leaving 12 bases not matched to a gene. Germline V gene lookup returns CDR1 MNHEY and CDR2 SVGAGI. This CDR3 comprises 15 residues. Treatment of the sample: 15 Gy SBRT to primary tumor, nephrectomy 4 weeks later. This clone was counted a few times. Its target is unknown. The method was immunoSEQ multiplex PCR; TCRdb's version includes in-frame clones alone and lacks a portion of them. The sample yields 20,000 or so clones, more than 40% seen once. The receptor was derived from a woman aged 45 to 65 with renal cell carcinoma. This material consisted of tumor tissue, taken from a patient whose treatment included radiotherapy and nephrectomy. The chain has TRBV6-5 and TRBJ2-1; TRBD2 matches 10 bases. The CDR3 sequence is CASSYLPASGGREFF. The CDR3 DNA sequence: TGTGCCAGCAGTTACCTGCCCGCTAGCGGGGGCCGGGAGTTCTTC.